A single sample gave rise to the 3 T cell receptor beta chains below, sequenced in a study of identical twins. TCRdb reprocessed the 5' RACE reads via MiXCR and lists one record per CDR3 protein. In the table there are roughly 500,000 distinct CDR3 sequences, less than 25% of which are singletons. The same sample was also studied in work on T cells expressing NK-cell markers.

Sample: CD4+ T cells sorted from blood. The receptor source for this set is a woman aged 18-29 years in good health.

This clonotype turned up a few times. This chain connects TRBV20-1 to TRBJ1-2; 7 nucleotides align to TRBD1. The CDR3 has 13 amino acids. The germline V gene has CDR1 DFQATT and CDR2 SNEGSKA (reference sequence). Trimming took 7 bases from V and 2 from J; bases not matched to a gene: 7. The CDR3 is CSVADRANYGYTF. As DNA, the CDR3 is TGCAGTGTCGCAGACAGGGCGAACTATGGCTACACCTTC.

The chain is built from TRBV6-6 and TRBJ2-1, with TRBD1 as a possible D gene (6 bases). The V and J ends lost 6 bases and 8 bases respectively, with 14 bases between them. The CDR3 is made up of 13 amino acids. The germline CDR1 and CDR2 sequences are MNHNY and SVGAGI (reference sequence). The CDR3 coding sequence is TGTGCCAGCAGCGCCCCCAGGGGCGATGAGCAGTTCTTC. Residues: CASSAPRGDEQFF.

This clonotype has more than one count but fewer than ten. This chain connects TRBV9 to TRBJ2-1; D is ambiguous. The CDR3 covers 13 residues. CDR1 is SGDLS, CDR2 YYNGEE, per germline. Trimming took off 0 bases at V and 10 bases at J, with 11 bases between the two ends. This CDR3 is CASSVVPLFEQFF. As DNA, the CDR3 is TGTGCCAGCAGCGTAGTACCTCTCTTCGAGCAGTTCTTC.